This TCR beta chain was obtained from a study of blood T cell repertoires in COVID-19. As for the study in general: Specimens from acute and convalescent COVID-19 originated in the United States, Italy and Spain. In each case, the material was cDNA or gDNA derived from T cells, B-cell-depleted T cells, or PBMCs.

Data came from immunoSEQ multiplex PCR; TCRdb stores just in-frame clones and leaves some out. The sample carries 100,000 to 150,000 clones, approximately 74% recorded once. This TCR was recovered from a man in his sixties with acute or convalescent COVID-19. Material: peripheral blood.

CDR3 in DNA: TGCGCCAGCAGCCAAACTAGCGGCACAGATACGCAGTATTTT. This codes for CASSQTSGTDTQYF. The rearrangement links TRBV5-1 to TRBJ2-3; 7 positions match TRBD2. The CDR3 consists of 14 residues. With V trimmed by 4 bases and J by 1 base, 3 bases remained unmatched. Germline V gives CDR1 SGHRS, CDR2 YFSETQ.